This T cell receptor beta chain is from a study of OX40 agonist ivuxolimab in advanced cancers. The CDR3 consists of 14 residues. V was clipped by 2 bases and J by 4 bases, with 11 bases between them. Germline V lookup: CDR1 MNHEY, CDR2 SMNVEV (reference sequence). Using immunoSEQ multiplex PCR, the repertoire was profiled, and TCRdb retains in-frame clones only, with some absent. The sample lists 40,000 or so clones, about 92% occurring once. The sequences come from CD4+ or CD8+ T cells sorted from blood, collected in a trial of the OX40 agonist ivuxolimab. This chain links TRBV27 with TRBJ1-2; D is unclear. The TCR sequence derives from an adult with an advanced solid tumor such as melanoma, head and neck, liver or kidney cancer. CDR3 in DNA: TGTGCCAGCAGTTTAAAACCCCTTATCTATGGCTACACCTTC. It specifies CASSLKPLIYGYTF.